This T cell receptor (beta chain) was identified during a study of cytomegalovirus exposure and HLA in healthy donors. Overall study results and limits: Some highly shared sequence variants likely arose as a pipeline artifact. 87-base-pair reads could not separate some V segments, including TRBV6-2 and TRBV6-3.

Notes on this clone: Its target is unknown.

13 Jbeta primers and 60 Vbeta primers were used for the PCR. This table comes from immunoSEQ multiplex PCR, and its TCRdb copy is limited to in-frame clones, with some not included. The table includes around 230,000 clones, roughly 84% detected once. Trimming at V came to 3 bases and at J to 4 bases, leaving 5 bases not matched to a gene. Germline values: CDR1 SGHNT, CDR2 YYREEE (reference sequence). The CDR3 is 15 residues long. This chain joins TRBV5-4 and TRBJ1-1, with 11 bases fitting TRBD1. The sample consisted of PBMCs. The clonotype originates from a girl aged 2-10 years in good health and CMV-seronegative. The CDR3 region is CASSSLGTGGTEAFF. The CDR3, as DNA: TGTGCCAGCAGCTCCTTGGGGACAGGGGGCACTGAAGCTTTCTTT.